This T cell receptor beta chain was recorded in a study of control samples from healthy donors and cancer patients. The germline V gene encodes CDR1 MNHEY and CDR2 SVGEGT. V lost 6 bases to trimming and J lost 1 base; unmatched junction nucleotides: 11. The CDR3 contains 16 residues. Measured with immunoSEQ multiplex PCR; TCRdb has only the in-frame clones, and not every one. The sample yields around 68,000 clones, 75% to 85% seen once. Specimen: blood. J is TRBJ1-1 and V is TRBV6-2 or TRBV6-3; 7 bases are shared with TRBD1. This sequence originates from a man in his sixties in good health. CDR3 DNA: TGTGCCAGCAGCTTCATTCCGGGACAGCCGAACACTGAAGCTTTCTTT. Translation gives CASSFIPGQPNTEAFF.